This T cell receptor beta chain comes out of a study of blood T cell repertoires in COVID-19. TCRdb's copy holds only in-frame clones and misses some; the assay was immunoSEQ multiplex PCR. The sample consists of fewer than 200,000 clones, about 83% of them appearing once. Trimming shortened V by 0 bases and J by 2 bases, and 14 bases separated the two germline ends. The CDR3 is 16 residues long. Germline lookup yields CDR1 WSHSY and CDR2 SAAADI. This chain joins TRBV10-2 and TRBJ2-7; possibly TRBD2 for D (6 bases). This sequence originates from a woman in her twenties or thirties who had been exposed to COVID-19. Material: PBMCs or T cells enriched from blood (not recorded which). The CDR3 here is CASSESIGREAYEQYF. CDR3 bases: TGCGCCAGCAGTGAGTCTATCGGCAGGGAGGCCTACGAGCAGTACTTC.